Included here is one T cell receptor (beta chain) sequence, with context. The antigen remains unidentified. The germline V gene has CDR1 MNHNS and CDR2 SASEGT. Trimming removed 2 bases from V and 2 bases from J, with 9 bases in between. The CDR3 contains 14 residues. The sample comes from a study of early stage breast cancer tumors. Study results and caveats: In about 90% of the 16 patients, blood comparison separated tumor from normal breast. Commonly generated sequences made up most enriched TCRB sequences shared between patients.

The assay was immunoSEQ multiplex PCR, and TCRdb's table has in-frame clones only and misses some. The repertoire consists of over 11,000 clones, with about 80% occurring once and the leading ten covering 7.6%. The TCR comes from a person aged 45-65 years with breast cancer. The chain employs TRBV6-1 and TRBJ2-5, with unresolved D. Sequencing used normal breast tissue next to the tumor. The CDR3 loop is CASSEYLGQETQYF. As DNA, the CDR3 is TGTGCCAGCAGTGAATACCTCGGGCAAGAGACCCAGTACTTC.